A single sample is the source of the 6 T cell receptor beta chains below, sequenced in a study of blood T cell repertoires in COVID-19. TCRdb's copy holds only in-frame clones and misses some; the assay was immunoSEQ multiplex PCR. Altogether roughly 250,000 clones are present, more than 80% being singletons, with the ten largest covering roughly 3.6%. The sequenced material came from peripheral blood. The receptors come from a woman in her forties with acute or convalescent COVID-19.

This clone appeared once. This sequence joins TRBV4-2 and TRBJ2-4; 14 bases line up with TRBD2. CDR3 length equals 17 residues. Losses at the gene ends were 2 bases for V and 8 bases for J; bases not matched to a gene: 8. The germline V gene has CDR1 LGHNA and CDR2 YNFKEQ. The CDR3 DNA follows: TGTGCCAGCAGCCAACCGACTAGCGGGGGGGCCAGGGACATTCAGTACTTC. Translation: CASSQPTSGGARDIQYF.

The sample holds one count of this clone. The chain carries TRBV24-1 and TRBJ1-2, with 7 bases lining up with TRBD1. The CDR3 runs to 14 residues. V lost 4 bases, J lost 4 bases, and 5 bases stayed unmatched. Germline CDR1 reads KGHDR; CDR2 reads SFDVKD. The CDR3 loop is CATSETGTAYGYTF. DNA for the CDR3: TGTGCCACCAGTGAGACCGGGACAGCCTATGGCTACACCTTC.

The chain is built from TRBV3-1 (or the pseudogene TRBV3-2) and TRBJ1-6; D gene unclear. Between the trimmed V and J ends, which lost 4 bases and 9 bases, there was a span of 13 bases. The CDR3 is made up of 14 amino acids. CDR1 LGHDT and CDR2 YNNKEL come from the germline V gene (reference sequence). The CDR3 here is CASSPPGWSSPLHF. The CDR3 DNA follows: TGTGCCAGCAGCCCCCCCGGATGGAGTTCACCCCTCCACTTT.

The chain is built from TRBV19 and TRBJ2-3; 10 positions match TRBD2. Unmatched junction bases numbered 7, after V lost 5 bases and J lost 2 bases. CDR1 is LNHDA, CDR2 SQIVND, per germline (reference sequence). The CDR3 is 16 residues long. DNA of the CDR3: TGTGCCAGTAGTCCAGTAGCGGGGGGACTCACAGATACGCAGTATTTT. Translating gives CASSPVAGGLTDTQYF.

The chain recombines TRBV5-1 with TRBJ1-2; 10 bases agree with TRBD1. The CDR3 is 16 residues long. In germline, CDR1 is SGHRS, CDR2 YFSETQ. The trim removed 4 bases at V and 4 bases at J, leaving 10 bases unmatched. The CDR3 nucleotides are TGCGCCAGCAGCCCGGGGACAGGGGCTTTACCCTATGGCTACACCTTC. Translation gives CASSPGTGALPYGYTF.

V is TRBV15 and J is TRBJ1-4; perhaps TRBD1 as D (5 bases). V was clipped by 4 bases and J by 0 bases, with 9 bases between them. Germline values: CDR1 LNHNV, CDR2 YYDKDF (reference sequence). The CDR3 has 15 amino acids. CDR3 nucleotides: TGTGCCACCAGCAAAACGACAGCAACTAATGAAAAACTGTTTTTT. Protein: CATSKTTATNEKLFF.